The following is a T cell receptor beta chain sequence with its context. As yet, its antigen is unknown. Sorted-subset replicate PCR reactions were performed with around 210 ng DNA, corresponding to roughly 30,000 T cell genomes. Per the study methods: Filtering differed for immunoSEQ, which gave only junction sequences without quality scores. Using immunoSEQ multiplex PCR, the repertoire was profiled, and TCRdb retains in-frame clones only, with some absent. Clonal size and the V and J genes are those of that table, whereas D and trimming came from the DNA. The data show 550,000 to 800,000 clones, around 90% seen once. This sample is part of a study of shared clonotypes between healthy human individuals. Study findings and constraints: Shared clonotypes across all four donors exceeded non-shared ones in generation probability.

The TCR sequence derives from a man aged 18-30 years in good health. Some clones in this sample may be carry-over from other donors' samples. The sequencing sample was made of memory CD8+ T cells from PBMCs. Subset given: CD45RO+ cells pooled with CCR7-negative TemRA cells.

The CDR3, as DNA: TGTGCCAGCAGTTTCCCAGAGTATGGCTACACCTTC. Protein product: CASSFPEYGYTF. The chain recombines TRBV28 with TRBJ1-2; D is uncertain. V was clipped by 3 bases and J by 5 bases, with 7 bases between them. The CDR3 has 12 residues. The V gene's germline CDR1 is MDHEN and CDR2 SYDVKM.